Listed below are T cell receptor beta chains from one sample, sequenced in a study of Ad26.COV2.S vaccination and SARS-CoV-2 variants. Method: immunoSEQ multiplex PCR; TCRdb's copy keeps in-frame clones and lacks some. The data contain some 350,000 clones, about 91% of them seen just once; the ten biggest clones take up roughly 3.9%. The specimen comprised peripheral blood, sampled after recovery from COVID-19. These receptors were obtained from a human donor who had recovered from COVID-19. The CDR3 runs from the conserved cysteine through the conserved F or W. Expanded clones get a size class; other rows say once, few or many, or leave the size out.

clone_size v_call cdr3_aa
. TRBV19 CASSPKSFSPDSPLHF
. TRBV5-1 CASSLGLAGGFFSDTQYF
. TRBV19 CASSIDQGGHQPQHF
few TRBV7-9 CASTTLQGGEQFF
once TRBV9 CASRGGNTIYF
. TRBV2 CASIGLNTEAFF
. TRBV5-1 CASSPTGSSYNSPLHF
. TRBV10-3 CAIRKTSGGDYNEQFF
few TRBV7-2 CASSLDFGKPYGYTF
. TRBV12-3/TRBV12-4 CASSLGTGELFF
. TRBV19 CATKDRVLIGELFF
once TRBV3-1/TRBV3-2 CASSQDWGRGSATNEKLFF
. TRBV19 CASSTSSRGSDGYTF
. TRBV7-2 CASSLGEAGTEAFF
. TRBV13 CASSPRLGNQETQYF
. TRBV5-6 CASSTDTNYGYTF
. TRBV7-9 CASSPHVAGDAETQYF
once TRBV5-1 CASSLAGTSGGSTDTQYF
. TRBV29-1 CSVQRTEAFF
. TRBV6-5 CASSYRIAHQAFF
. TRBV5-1 CASSGQTGQETQYF
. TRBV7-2 CASSSRGPSFNEKLFF
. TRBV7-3 CASSSTAGIDEQFF
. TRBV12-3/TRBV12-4 CASRSNFRAEQYF
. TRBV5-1 CASSLGLRGPNSYEQYF
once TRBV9 CASSASGARETQYF
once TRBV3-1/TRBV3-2 CASSQGMNTEAFF
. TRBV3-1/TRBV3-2 CASSHNAGTGVSWDTGELFF
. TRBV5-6 CASSFWGGNTIYF
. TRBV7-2 CASSLFTGTAETGYTF
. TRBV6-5 CASSYSRDRPLDGYTF
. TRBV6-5 CASTPGQGNYGYTF
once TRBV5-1 CASSLGLGTTNEKLFF
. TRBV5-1 CASSLSGGYEGYGYTF
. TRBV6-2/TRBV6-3 CASSRNTGLGNTIYF
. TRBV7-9 CASSPLASSYEQYF
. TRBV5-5 CASSLYGADQGTEAFF
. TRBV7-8 CASSLALRWGSNQPQHF
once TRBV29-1 CSSERGGTGELFF
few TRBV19 CASSITKGETQYF
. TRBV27 CASGVAGQETQYF